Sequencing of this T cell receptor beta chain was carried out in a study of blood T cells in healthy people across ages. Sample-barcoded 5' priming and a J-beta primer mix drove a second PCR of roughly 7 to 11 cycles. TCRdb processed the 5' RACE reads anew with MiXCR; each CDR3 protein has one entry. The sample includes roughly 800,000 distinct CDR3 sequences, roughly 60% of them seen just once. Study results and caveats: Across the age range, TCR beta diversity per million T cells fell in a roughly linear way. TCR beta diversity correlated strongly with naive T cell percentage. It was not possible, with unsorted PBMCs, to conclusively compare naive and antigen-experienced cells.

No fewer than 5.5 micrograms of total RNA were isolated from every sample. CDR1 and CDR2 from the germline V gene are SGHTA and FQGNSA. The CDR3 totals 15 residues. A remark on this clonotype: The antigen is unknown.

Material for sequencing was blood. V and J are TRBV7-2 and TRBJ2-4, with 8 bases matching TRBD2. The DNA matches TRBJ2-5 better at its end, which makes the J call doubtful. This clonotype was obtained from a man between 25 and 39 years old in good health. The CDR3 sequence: CASSLYSGTVETQYF. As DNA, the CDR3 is TGTGCCAGCAGCTTATATAGCGGGACTGTGGAGACCCAGTACTTC.